The 31 T cell receptor beta chains below were found in one sample sequenced in a study of blood T cell repertoires in COVID-19. TCRdb's copy holds only in-frame clones and misses some; the assay was immunoSEQ multiplex PCR. Seen here are some 74,000 clones, less than 85% observed once, and the top ten hold roughly 20%. Sequenced: peripheral blood. The source is a woman aged 80 or older with acute or convalescent COVID-19.

The J gene is TRBJ2-3, the V gene TRBV6-1; 13 bases are shared with TRBD2. CDR3 length equals 18 residues. The trim removed 4 bases at V and 2 bases at J, leaving 9 bases unmatched. From germline, CDR1 is MNHNS and CDR2 SASEGT. CDR3 sequence: CASSGTSGGPQVTDTQYF. The CDR3 region has the DNA TGTGCCAGCAGTGGGACTAGCGGGGGTCCCCAGGTCACAGATACGCAGTATTTT.

The chain links TRBV4-1 to TRBJ1-3, with D uncertain. In germline, CDR1 is MGHRA, CDR2 YSYEKL. The CDR3 has 15 amino acids. Trimming stripped 0 bases from V and 0 bases from J, with 6 bases between. The CDR3 sequence: CASSQDLLSGNTIYF. CDR3 in DNA: TGCGCCAGCAGCCAAGACCTCCTCTCTGGAAACACCATATATTTT.

The chain recombines TRBV3-1 (or the pseudogene TRBV3-2) with TRBJ1-3; D unresolved. Per germline, CDR1 LGHDT and CDR2 YNNKEL (reference sequence). The V gene lost 1 base and the J gene lost 0 bases, with 7 bases spanning the gap. The CDR3 spans 15 residues. CDR3 region: CASSQVLRSGNTIYF. The CDR3 region has the DNA TGTGCCAGCAGCCAAGTGTTGCGCTCTGGAAACACCATATATTTT.

This clone has a single count. This chain links TRBV10-1 with TRBJ2-3, with TRBD2 matching over 7 bases. This CDR3 comprises 15 residues. After removal of 5 bases from V and 4 bases from J, the junction contained 9 bases not matched to a gene. Germline CDR1 reads WNHNN; CDR2 reads SYGVQD (reference sequence). The CDR3 nucleotides read TGCGCCAGCAGTTCGGGAGCGGGATACGCAGATACGCAGTATTTT. Protein sequence: CASSSGAGYADTQYF.

The chain links TRBV19 to TRBJ2-1; 12 bases align to TRBD2. The CDR3 consists of 15 residues. The J segment lost 3 bases and the V segment lost 7 bases, leaving 4 bases of the junction unmatched. The germline V gene encodes CDR1 LNHDA and CDR2 SQIVND (reference sequence). The CDR3 nucleotides read TGTGCCAGTACCAAGACTAGCGGGGGCTACAATGAGCAGTTCTTC. Its protein product is CASTKTSGGYNEQFF.

The chain has TRBV7-2 and TRBJ1-1, with no clear D. Germline V lookup: CDR1 SGHTA, CDR2 FQGNSA. This CDR3 is built from 15 residues. Trimming left V 1 base short and J 8 bases short, with 17 bases between. CDR3 region: CASSLVLLELREAFF. The CDR3 bases are TGTGCCAGCAGCTTAGTTCTGTTGGAGTTGAGGGAAGCTTTCTTT. The full variable domain, completed using reference TRBV7-2 and TRBJ1-1, is GAGVSQSPSNKVTEKGKDVELRCDPISGHTALYWYRQSLGQGLEFLIYFQGNSAPDKSGLPSDRFSAERTGGSVSTLTIQRTQQEDSAVYLCASSLVLLELREAFFGQGTRLTVV.

The rearrangement links TRBV6-5 to TRBJ1-1; 9 bases are a match to TRBD1. The CDR3 loop spans 12 amino acids. The germline gives CDR1 MNHEY, CDR2 SVGAGI. After removal of 4 bases from V and 11 bases from J, the junction contained 5 bases not matched to a gene. This chain's CDR3 is CASSFRDREAFF. CDR3 DNA sequence: TGTGCCAGCAGTTTCCGGGACAGGGAGGCTTTCTTT.

This clone was counted between two and nine times. This chain connects TRBV30 to TRBJ2-7, with D possibly TRBD2 on 6 matching bases. The CDR3 extends over 13 amino acids. Per the germline V gene, CDR1 is GTSNPN and CDR2 is SVGIG (reference sequence). V gave up 2 bases and J gave up 5 bases, with 13 bases separating them. This chain's CDR3 is CAWSSLPGDEQYF. DNA for the CDR3: TGTGCCTGGAGTAGCCTTCCGGGGGACGAGCAGTACTTC.

This clone was seen a handful of times. The chain links TRBV30 to TRBJ1-1; 9 nucleotides align to TRBD1. Germline-derived CDR1 and CDR2 are GTSNPN and SVGIG (reference sequence). The CDR3 runs to 12 residues. Germline trimming cut 2 bases from V and 8 bases from J; bases unmatched to any gene: 3. The CDR3 loop is CAWSYGQGEAFF. The CDR3 region has the DNA TGTGCCTGGAGTTACGGACAGGGGGAAGCTTTCTTT.

This clone was observed a few times. V usage is TRBV6-5 and J usage is TRBJ2-3; 7 bases agree with TRBD2. This CDR3 has 15 amino acids. CDR1 and CDR2 from the germline V gene are MNHEY and SVGAGI. V shed 6 bases and J 1 base; nucleotides not matched to a gene: 7. CDR3 protein: CASRESGVGTDTQYF. The CDR3, as DNA: TGTGCCAGCAGGGAGAGCGGGGTAGGCACAGATACGCAGTATTTT.

The chain is built from TRBV27 and TRBJ2-7; the match to TRBD2 covers 15 bases. The CDR3 has 17 residues. The V gene's germline CDR1 is MNHEY and CDR2 SMNVEV (reference sequence). V lost 5 bases to trimming and J lost 2 bases; unmatched junction nucleotides: 7. The CDR3 loop is CASSASGTSGRPYEQYF. CDR3 DNA sequence: TGTGCCAGCAGTGCATCCGGGACTAGCGGGAGGCCCTACGAGCAGTACTTC.

This clone was recorded once. The chain recombines TRBV18 with TRBJ2-7; 8 bases agree with TRBD1. CDR1 and CDR2 (germline): KGHSH, LQKENI. The CDR3 runs 18 residues. V shed 4 bases, J shed 7 bases, and the junction held 21 bases outside the gene matches. CDR3 in DNA: TGTGCCAGCTCACGGGCGGCAGATGGACAGGGTGGAAGGTGGGAGCAGTACTTC. Translating gives CASSRAADGQGGRWEQYF. Variable domain in full (rest from reference TRBV18 and TRBJ2-7): NAGVMQNPRHLVRRRGQEARLRCSPMKGHSHVYWYRQLPEEGLKFMVYLQKENIIDESGMPKERFSAEFPKEGPSILRIQQVVRGDSAAYFCASSRAADGQGGRWEQYFGPGTRLTVT.

This clone was seen a single time. J is TRBJ2-6 and V is TRBV18; D remains unclear. The CDR3 sequence is 18 residues long. The germline V gene has CDR1 KGHSH and CDR2 LQKENI. Trimming shortened V by 1 base and J by 0 bases, and 13 bases separated the two germline ends. The CDR3 DNA follows: TGTGCCAGCTCACCACGGGCTCAGTCATTCTCTGGGGCCAACGTCCTGACTTTC. It codes for CASSPRAQSFSGANVLTF.

The J gene is TRBJ1-4, the V gene TRBV30, with a weak D call TRBD1 (5 bases). This CDR3 is built from 14 residues. The V gene lost 6 bases and the J gene lost 3 bases, with 14 bases spanning the gap. Germline lookup yields CDR1 GTSNPN and CDR2 SVGIG (reference sequence). CDR3 residues: CACSSGGANEKLFF. Written as DNA, the CDR3 is TGTGCCTGTTCCTCGGGGGGGGCTAATGAAAAACTGTTTTTT.

V is TRBV3-1 (or the pseudogene TRBV3-2) and J is TRBJ2-7; TRBD2 aligns across 8 bases. The CDR3 has 15 amino acids. V dropped 0 bases and J dropped 3; count of bases not matched to a gene: 4. Germline values: CDR1 LGHDT, CDR2 YNNKEL (reference sequence). The CDR3 reads CASSQESGRFYEQYF. The CDR3, as DNA: TGTGCCAGCAGCCAAGAGAGCGGGAGATTCTACGAGCAGTACTTC.

The chain has TRBV9 and TRBJ1-1, with D unclear. Germline CDR1 and CDR2: SGDLS and YYNGEE. The CDR3 is made up of 13 amino acids. V dropped 2 bases and J dropped 0 bases, with 5 bases sitting between them. CDR3 DNA: TGTGCCAGCAGCGTCAGTGTGAACACTGAAGCTTTCTTT. Protein: CASSVSVNTEAFF.

CDR3 residues: CASSLGPQTQYF. The CDR3 DNA follows: TGTGCCAGCAGCTTAGGTCCCCAGACACAGTATTTT. V gene TRBV13 combines with J gene TRBJ2-3; D is unresolved. The CDR3 contains 12 residues. CDR1 is PRHDT, CDR2 FYEKMQ, per germline (reference sequence). V shed 0 bases and J shed 12 bases, with 10 bases lying between them. Filled out from reference TRBV13 and TRBJ2-3, the complete variable domain reads AAGVIQSPRHLIKEKRETATLKCYPIPRHDTVYWYQQGPGQDPQFLISFYEKMQSDKGSIPDRFSAQQFSDYHSELNMSSLELGDSALYFCASSLGPQTQYFGPGTRLTVL.

The chain employs TRBV14 and TRBJ2-1; no definite D call. Germline assignment: CDR1 SGHDN and CDR2 FVKESK. CDR3 size: 14 residues. V gave up 1 base and J gave up 8 bases, with 12 bases separating them. DNA for the CDR3: TGTGCCAGCAGCCAAGCCCTAGAAATACATGAGCAGTTCTTC. It is translated as CASSQALEIHEQFF.

This clone has a single count. V usage is TRBV10-3 and J usage is TRBJ1-1; D is undetermined. CDR1 is ENHRY, CDR2 SYGVKD, per germline. CDR3 length: 13 amino acids. V dropped 4 bases and J dropped 0 bases, with 6 bases sitting between them. Written as DNA, the CDR3 is TGTGCCATCAGTGGGAGCATGAACACTGAAGCTTTCTTT. Residues: CAISGSMNTEAFF.

This clone was seen just once. This chain uses TRBV5-1 with TRBJ1-2; 8 bases map to TRBD1. The CDR3 extends over 16 amino acids. V shed 2 bases and J 2 bases; nucleotides not matched to a gene: 8. Germline V gene sequence: CDR1 SGHRS, CDR2 YFSETQ. CDR3 sequence (DNA): TGCGCCAGCAGCTTAGAGACAGGGGCTAGGAACTATGGCTACACCTTC. Amino acid sequence: CASSLETGARNYGYTF.

V is TRBV18 and J is TRBJ2-3; perhaps TRBD2 as D (5 bases). This CDR3 is built from 14 residues. CDR1 and CDR2 from the germline V gene are KGHSH and LQKENI. Between the trimmed V and J ends, which lost 6 bases and 3 bases, there was a span of 13 bases. For the CDR3, the DNA is TGTGCCAGCTCGTGGTCAGGAGGAACAGATACGCAGTATTTT. Its translation: CASSWSGGTDTQYF.

The chain recombines TRBV10-3 with TRBJ2-3; weak D call: TRBD1 (6 bases). Looked up from germline, CDR1 is ENHRY and CDR2 is SYGVKD. This CDR3 contains 14 residues. The V and J ends lost 6 bases and 0 bases respectively, with 10 bases between them. The DNA of the CDR3 is TGTGCCATCAGGTCGGACAGAAGCACAGATACGCAGTATTTT. This encodes CAIRSDRSTDTQYF.

V is TRBV6-5 and J is TRBJ1-2; 7 bases align to TRBD1. The CDR3 is 13 amino acids. V dropped 6 bases and J dropped 4; count of bases not matched to a gene: 5. Germline values: CDR1 MNHEY, CDR2 SVGAGI. CDR3 amino acids: CASRPTGVYGYTF. The CDR3 DNA reads TGTGCCAGCAGACCAACAGGGGTCTATGGCTACACCTTC.

This clone was counted ten times or more. This sequence joins TRBV2 and TRBJ1-3, with a tentative D call TRBD1 (6 bases). Germline CDR1 reads SNHLY; CDR2 reads FYNNEI. The CDR3 totals 16 residues. The V end lost 6 bases, the J end lost 0 bases, and 15 bases lay between the germline ends. CDR3 sequence (DNA): TGTGCCAGCAGAACCGGGACACTCCCCTCTGGAAACACCATATATTTT. Its protein product is CASRTGTLPSGNTIYF.

The chain couples TRBV19 to TRBJ1-3; 7 bases are a match to TRBD1. Looked up from germline, CDR1 is LNHDA and CDR2 is SQIVND (reference sequence). Losses at the gene ends were 3 bases for V and 3 bases for J; bases not matched to a gene: 8. The CDR3 is made up of 16 amino acids. DNA of the CDR3: TGTGCCAGTAGTATTCAGGACAGGACATATGGAAACACCATATATTTT. Translation: CASSIQDRTYGNTIYF.

The chain combines TRBV4-1 with TRBJ2-2; 7 bases agree with TRBD1. CDR3 size: 16 residues. J gave up 0 bases and V 0 bases, and 1 base lay outside the gene matches. Germline V lookup: CDR1 MGHRA, CDR2 YSYEKL. The CDR3 loop reads CASSQEGTANTGELFF. CDR3 DNA: TGCGCCAGCAGCCAAGAAGGGACAGCGAACACCGGGGAGCTGTTTTTT.

CDR3 in amino acids: CASSVAGTSTYEQYF. DNA of the CDR3: TGTGCCAGCAGCGTAGCGGGGACTAGCACCTACGAGCAGTACTTC. The chain employs TRBV9 and TRBJ2-7; 9 bases line up with TRBD2. The V segment lost 0 bases and the J segment 2 bases; nucleotides outside the gene matches: 3. In germline, CDR1 is SGDLS, CDR2 YYNGEE. The CDR3 covers 15 residues. The entire variable domain, with the rest obtained from reference TRBV9 and TRBJ2-7, is as follows: DSGVTQTPKHLITATGQRVTLRCSPRSGDLSVYWYQQSLDQGLQFLIQYYNGEERAKGNILERFSAQQFPDLHSELNLSSLELGDSALYFCASSVAGTSTYEQYFGPGTRLTVT.

This clone appeared a single time. This chain uses TRBV7-2 with TRBJ2-2; possible D gene TRBD2, 5 bases. This CDR3 has 14 residues. V was cut by 5 bases and J by 0 bases, with 7 bases left in between. The germline gives CDR1 SGHTA, CDR2 FQGNSA. For the CDR3, the DNA is TGTGCCAGCAGCGACTACTCGAACACCGGGGAGCTGTTTTTT. Translated: CASSDYSNTGELFF.

The sample holds one count of this clone. The CDR3 spells CASSESRGQGVPYNEQFF. CDR3 bases: TGCGCCAGCAGTGAGTCGAGGGGACAGGGGGTCCCTTACAATGAGCAGTTCTTC. The V call is TRBV10-1, the J call TRBJ2-1, with 11 bases aligning to TRBD1. The V and J ends lost 0 bases and 4 bases, in that order; junction bases with no gene match: 8. CDR3 length: 18 amino acids. From germline, CDR1 is WNHNN and CDR2 SYGVQD (reference sequence).

The chain couples TRBV11-3 to TRBJ2-3; 7 bases agree with TRBD1. CDR3 size: 17 residues. Germline-derived CDR1 and CDR2 are SGHNT and YENEEA. V was clipped by 2 bases and J by 1 base; unmatched bases: 9. The CDR3 is CASSLPRWQGGTDTQYF. CDR3 in DNA: TGTGCCAGCAGCTTACCCCGGTGGCAGGGGGGCACAGATACGCAGTATTTT.

Only a few counts were recorded for this clone. Other DNA sequences in the same sample also yield this CDR3. The chain employs TRBV7-9 and TRBJ2-7; perhaps TRBD1 as D (6 bases). CDR3 length: 12 residues. Trimming removed 9 bases from V and 4 bases from J, with 13 bases in between. Germline V gives CDR1 SEHNR, CDR2 FQNEAQ (reference sequence). The CDR3 DNA reads as TGTGCCAGTGGGGGCAGGGGATACGAGCAGTACTTC. This encodes CASGGRGYEQYF.